Sequencing of this T cell receptor beta chain was carried out in a study of cytomegalovirus exposure and HLA in healthy donors. This CDR3 spans 14 amino acids. Germline loops: CDR1 MNHEY, CDR2 SVGAGI. V gave up 2 bases and J gave up 3 bases, with 10 bases separating them. The PCR contained 60 Vbeta and 13 Jbeta primers. The protocol was immunoSEQ multiplex PCR, while the TCRdb copy is restricted to in-frame clones and leaves out a portion. The sample has around 100,000 clones, 67% seen once. V gene TRBV6-5 combines with J gene TRBJ2-5; D perhaps matches TRBD1 (6 bases). The sequence came from a man younger than 35 in good health and CMV-seropositive. The sequencing input was PBMCs. This CDR3 reads CASSYVAGEETQYF. CDR3 nucleotides: TGTGCCAGCAGTTACGTGGCAGGGGAAGAGACCCAGTACTTC.